The present T cell receptor beta chain was sequenced within a study of blood T cell repertoires in COVID-19. Study at large: The United States, Italy and Spain supplied acute and convalescent COVID-19 samples. PBMCs, B-cell-depleted T cells, or T cells provided the cDNA or gDNA that made up the material.

The germline CDR1 and CDR2 sequences are MDHEN and SYDVKM. The CDR3 is made up of 14 amino acids. V trimming: 6 bases; J trimming: 3 bases; junction bases outside the gene matches: 5. Some clones are missing from TCRdb's copy, which holds only in-frame ones; the method was immunoSEQ multiplex PCR. The data hold roughly 99,000 clones, with just over 90% observed a single time. This receptor was taken from a woman aged 25-40 years with acute or convalescent COVID-19. The V and J genes are TRBV28 and TRBJ2-1; 7 bases align to TRBD2. Material for sequencing was peripheral blood. DNA of the CDR3: TGTGCCAGCAGGACCACTAGCGACTACAATGAGCAGTTCTTC. Residues: CASRTTSDYNEQFF.